Below, one T cell receptor (beta chain) is given with its context. Its antigen remains unknown. The data originate from a study of cytomegalovirus exposure and HLA in healthy donors. General study results and limits: For most TCR beta V segments, an earlier analysis put the productive rate at about 90% or about 30% of the time.

V gave up 2 bases and J gave up 4 bases; unmatched junction bases: 4. The germline V gene encodes CDR1 ENHRY and CDR2 SYGVKD. The CDR3 has 15 residues. Primers included in the PCR were 60 Vbeta and 13 Jbeta primers. Produced via immunoSEQ multiplex PCR; TCRdb's table is partial and in-frame only. The data show roughly 120,000 clones, and the top ten clones hold under 7%. V gene TRBV10-3 combines with J gene TRBJ1-5; 8 positions match TRBD1. This TCR came from a man aged 40-49 years in good health and CMV-seropositive. The sample taken for sequencing was PBMCs. DNA for the CDR3: TGTGCCATCAGTGAGAGGCAGGGGGCGAATCAGCCCCAGCATTTT. It specifies CAISERQGANQPQHF.